This T cell receptor beta chain was recorded in a study of response to subunit inactivated influenza vaccine. TCRdb re-called the RT-PCR reads through MiXCR, storing one row per CDR3 protein. The table records roughly 620,000 distinct CDR3 sequences, about 11% of them present only once. V gave up 1 base and J gave up 4 bases; unmatched junction bases: 4. CDR1 and CDR2 (germline): MGHRA, YSYEKL. This CDR3 has 16 residues. These data also featured in a second study, about T cells expressing NK-cell markers. Per that paper: TCR beta cDNA was generated via 5'RACE template switching incorporating UMIs. From sorted CD3+CD56+NKG2C+, CD3+CD56+NKG2C- and CD3+CD56-NKG2C+ T cells came the TCR beta repertoires. Seven sequenced donors out of eight were HCMV-seropositive, one seronegative. For about 6 donors, the dominant NKG2C+ clonotypes made up roughly 1.0-7.5% of their CD8+ T cells. The HCMV specificity of the expanded NKG2C+ T cell clones stayed unresolved.

The receptor was isolated from a man between 45 and 60 years old who received an inactivated influenza vaccine. The genes are TRBV4-1 and TRBJ2-5, with 12 positions matching TRBD2. Source: PBMCs from blood, taken on the day of vaccination. The DNA for the CDR3 is TGCGCCAGCAGCCAAGGACTAGCGGGGGCGGGAGAGACCCAGTACTTC. Protein product: CASSQGLAGAGETQYF.